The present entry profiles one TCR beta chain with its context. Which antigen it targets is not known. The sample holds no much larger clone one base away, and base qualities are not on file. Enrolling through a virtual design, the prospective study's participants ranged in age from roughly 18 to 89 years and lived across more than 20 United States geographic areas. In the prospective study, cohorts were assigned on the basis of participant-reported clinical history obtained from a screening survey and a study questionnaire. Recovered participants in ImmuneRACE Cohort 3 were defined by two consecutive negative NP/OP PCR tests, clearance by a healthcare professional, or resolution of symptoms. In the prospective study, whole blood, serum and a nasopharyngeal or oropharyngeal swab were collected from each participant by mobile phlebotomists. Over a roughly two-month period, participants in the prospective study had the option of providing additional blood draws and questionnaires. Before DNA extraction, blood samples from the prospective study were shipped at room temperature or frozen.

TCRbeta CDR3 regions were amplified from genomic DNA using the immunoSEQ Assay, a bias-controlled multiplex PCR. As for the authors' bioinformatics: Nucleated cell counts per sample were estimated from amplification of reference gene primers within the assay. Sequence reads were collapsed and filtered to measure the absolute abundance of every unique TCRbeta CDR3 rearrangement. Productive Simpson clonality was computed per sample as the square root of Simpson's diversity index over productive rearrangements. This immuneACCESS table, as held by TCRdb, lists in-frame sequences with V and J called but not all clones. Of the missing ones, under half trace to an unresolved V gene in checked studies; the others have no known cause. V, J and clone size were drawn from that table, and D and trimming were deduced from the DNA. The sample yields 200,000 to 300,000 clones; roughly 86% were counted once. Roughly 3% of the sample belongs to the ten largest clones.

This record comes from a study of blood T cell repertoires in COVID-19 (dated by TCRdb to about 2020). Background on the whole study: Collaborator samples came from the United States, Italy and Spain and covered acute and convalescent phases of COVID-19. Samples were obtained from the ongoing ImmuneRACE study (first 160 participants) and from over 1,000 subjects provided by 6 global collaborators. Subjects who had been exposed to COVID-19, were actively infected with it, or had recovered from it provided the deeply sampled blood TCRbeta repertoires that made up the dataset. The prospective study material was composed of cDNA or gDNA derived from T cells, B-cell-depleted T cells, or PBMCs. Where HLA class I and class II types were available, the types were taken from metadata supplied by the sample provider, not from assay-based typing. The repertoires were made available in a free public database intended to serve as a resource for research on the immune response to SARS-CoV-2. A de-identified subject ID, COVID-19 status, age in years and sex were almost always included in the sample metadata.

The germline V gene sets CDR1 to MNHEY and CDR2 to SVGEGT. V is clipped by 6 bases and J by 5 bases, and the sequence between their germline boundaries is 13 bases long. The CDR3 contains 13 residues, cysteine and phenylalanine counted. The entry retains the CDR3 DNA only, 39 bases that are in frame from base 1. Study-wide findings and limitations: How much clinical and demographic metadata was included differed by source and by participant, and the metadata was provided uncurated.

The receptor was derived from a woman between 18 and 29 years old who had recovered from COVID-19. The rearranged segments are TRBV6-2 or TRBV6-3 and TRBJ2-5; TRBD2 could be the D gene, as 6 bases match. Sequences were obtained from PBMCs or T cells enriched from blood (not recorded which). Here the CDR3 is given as CASRYGSLETQYF. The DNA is TGTGCCAGCAGGTACGGGAGTCTCGAGACCCAGTACTTC.